Listed below are T cell receptor beta chains from one sample, sequenced in a study of Graves' ophthalmopathy and Graves' hyperthyroidism. MiXCR, run by TCRdb on the multiplex PCR reads, gives a single entry per CDR3 protein. The sample contains tens of thousands of distinct CDR3 sequences, 45% to 55% of which appear only once. What was sequenced was peripheral blood. These receptors were taken from an adult woman with Graves' ophthalmopathy. CDR3s include the opening cysteine and the closing phenylalanine or tryptophan. D genes are given only for firm matches. Not every row has a clone size; where given, it reads once, few, many or a size class.

D gene	V gene	clone size	J gene	CDR3 DNA	CDR3 protein
NA	TRBV20-1	NA	TRBJ1-1	TGCAGTGCTAGAGATTTGGGGTGGGGGAACACTGAGGCTTTCTTT	CSARDLGWGNTEAFF
NA	TRBV10-2	NA	TRBJ2-3	TGCGCCAGCAGTGAGGAGGTGGCAGATACGCAGTATTTT	CASSEEVADTQYF
NA	TRBV7-9	many	TRBJ1-3	TGTGCCAGCAGCTCATCCTGGTCGGGGGCCCGATCTGGAAACACCATATATTTT	CASSSSWSGARSGNTIYF
NA	TRBV9	NA	TRBJ1-1	TGTGCCAGCAGCGTAGGGCCCTCCGCAAACACTGAAGCTTTCTTT	CASSVGPSANTEAFF
NA	TRBV7-9	many	TRBJ1-4	TGTGCCAGCAGCTTTCTCCCCTCGACACTATCAAATGAAAAACTGTTTTTT	CASSFLPSTLSNEKLFF
NA	TRBV9	NA	TRBJ1-2	TGTGCCAGCAGCGAGGGGACCCGCCTAGGCTACACCTTC	CASSEGTRLGYTF
NA	TRBV2	few	TRBJ1-1	TGTGCCAGCAGTGAGGACAGCACAGCCTCACAGCGGAACTTT	CASSEDSTASQRNF
NA	TRBV4-1	many	TRBJ1-3	TGCGCCAGCAGCCAAGATGGGGGGCTGTTCTCTGGAAACACCATATATTTT	CASSQDGGLFSGNTIYF
TRBD2	TRBV11-3	many	TRBJ2-1	TGTGCCAGCAGCTTTACCGGGAGGGCCAATGAGCAGTTCTTC	CASSFTGRANEQFF
NA	TRBV7-2	medium-sized	TRBJ1-2	TGTGCCAGCAGTCCAGGGGATAACTATGGCTACACCTTC	CASSPGDNYGYTF
NA	TRBV20-1	many	TRBJ2-3	TGCAGTGCTAGGCCCTACGGGCCGGGTTCGGGAGATACGCAGTATTTT	CSARPYGPGSGDTQYF
NA	TRBV19	many	TRBJ2-2	TGTGCCAGTAGTATCCGGCGGGGAGCAATGGGCACCGGGGAGCTGTTTTTT	CASSIRRGAMGTGELFF
TRBD2	TRBV30	many	TRBJ2-7	TGTGCCTGGAGTGGGGGCGGGAGCTCCTACGAGCAGTACTTC	CAWSGGGSSYEQYF
NA	TRBV5-1	many	TRBJ2-3	TGCGCCAGCAGCTTGGAGGCCACCACAGATACGCAGTATTTT	CASSLEATTDTQYF
TRBD1	TRBV19	NA	TRBJ2-2	TGTGCCAGTAGTATAGGGAGAAGGGGGCAGGACGGGGAGCTGTTTTTT	CASSIGRRGQDGELFF
NA	TRBV6-4	many	TRBJ2-3	TGTGCCAGCAGTGACGGGACTAGCACAGATACGCAGTATTTT	CASSDGTSTDTQYF
NA	TRBV19	many	TRBJ2-1	TGTGCCAGTAGTAGGGGATCAAATCGCTACAATGAGCAGTTCTTC	CASSRGSNRYNEQFF
TRBD1	TRBV9	NA	TRBJ2-1	TGTGCCAGCAGCGTAAGAGGGGGCTATGAGCAGTTCTTC	CASSVRGGYEQFF
TRBD2	TRBV5-6	many	TRBJ2-5	TGTGCCAGCAGCCCCTTAGCGGGAGTCCAAGAGACCCAGTACTTC	CASSPLAGVQETQYF
NA	TRBV7-2	NA	TRBJ2-5	TGTGCCAGCAGCTTGGCTGTGACCGGGGGTTTGGAGACCCAGTACTTC	CASSLAVTGGLETQYF
NA	TRBV5-1	NA	TRBJ1-6	TGCGCCAGCAGCTTGGGGGGGGCAGATTCACCCCTCCACTTT	CASSLGGADSPLHF
NA	TRBV7-2	NA	TRBJ2-6	TGTGCCAGCAGCCCGCGTGGTTGGCTGTGCTCTGGGGCCAACGTCCTGACTTTC	CASSPRGWLCSGANVLTF
NA	TRBV16	many	TRBJ1-3	TGTGCCAGCAGCCTCGGGAGTCCTCGCTCTGGAAACACCATATATTTT	CASSLGSPRSGNTIYF
TRBD1	TRBV19	many	TRBJ2-5	TGTGCCAGTAGTTCAGGACAGGGGGAGACCCAGTACTTC	CASSSGQGETQYF
NA	TRBV10-3	once	TRBJ2-3	TGTGCCAAGTCCCTCGGTCCTCGACCCGGCACAGATACGCAGTATTTT	CAKSLGPRPGTDTQYF
TRBD1	TRBV18	NA	TRBJ1-5	TGTGCCAGCTCACCTGGGAGGGACAGGGGGCAGAATCAGCCCCAGCATTTT	CASSPGRDRGQNQPQHF
TRBD2	TRBV15	NA	TRBJ2-7	TGTGCCACCAGCAGCATAGCGGGAGCCGAGCAGTACTTC	CATSSIAGAEQYF
NA	TRBV20-1	once	TRBJ1-1	TGCAGTGCTAGACAAGGGGATGGGACTGAAGCTTTCTTT	CSARQGDGTEAFF
NA	TRBV6-6	many	TRBJ1-6	TGTGCCAGCACGACCCCCCATAATTCACCCCTCCACTTT	CASTTPHNSPLHF
TRBD1	TRBV25-1	NA	TRBJ1-3	TGTGCCAGCAGAGCCCGGGACAGGTCTGGAAACACCATATATTTT	CASRARDRSGNTIYF
TRBD2	TRBV7-2	many	TRBJ2-4	TGTGCCAGCAGCTTAACTAGCGGGACCGGAGCCAAAAACATTCAGTACTTC	CASSLTSGTGAKNIQYF
NA	TRBV24-1	NA	TRBJ2-7	TGTGCCACCGCCGCAGGGGTCGGCGAGCAGTACTTC	CATAAGVGEQYF
TRBD2	TRBV7-2	NA	TRBJ2-3	TGTGCCAGCACCCTTGTGGGGACGAACACCGGGGAGGGTAGTAGCTTCACAGATACGCAGTATTTT	CASTLVGTNTGEGSSFTDTQYF
NA	TRBV20-1	NA	TRBJ2-1	TGCAGTGCCCGGACTTTCACGAGCTCCTGCAATGTGCAGTTCTTC	CSARTFTSSCNVQFF
NA	TRBV5-1	NA	TRBJ2-7	TGCGCCTGCAGCTTTGGGCAGGGAGGTGGCGAGCAGCACTTC	CACSFGQGGGEQHF
TRBD2	TRBV20-1	NA	TRBJ2-7	TGCAGGGCGGAGTGGCGGGCTAGCGGAACCTACGAGCAGTACTTC	CRAEWRASGTYEQYF
NA	TRBV9	once	TRBJ1-5	TGTGCCAGCAGCGTAAAGGGTGGGAGCAATCAGCCCCAGCATTTT	CASSVKGGSNQPQHF
NA	TRBV7-3	NA	TRBJ2-1	TGTGCCAGCAGCTTAGATGCGGGGGCTTCCTACAATGAGCAGTTCTTC	CASSLDAGASYNEQFF
NA	TRBV3-1	many	TRBJ1-6	TGTGCCAGCACCTCCGGGACAAGGTATAATTCACCCCTCCACTTT	CASTSGTRYNSPLHF